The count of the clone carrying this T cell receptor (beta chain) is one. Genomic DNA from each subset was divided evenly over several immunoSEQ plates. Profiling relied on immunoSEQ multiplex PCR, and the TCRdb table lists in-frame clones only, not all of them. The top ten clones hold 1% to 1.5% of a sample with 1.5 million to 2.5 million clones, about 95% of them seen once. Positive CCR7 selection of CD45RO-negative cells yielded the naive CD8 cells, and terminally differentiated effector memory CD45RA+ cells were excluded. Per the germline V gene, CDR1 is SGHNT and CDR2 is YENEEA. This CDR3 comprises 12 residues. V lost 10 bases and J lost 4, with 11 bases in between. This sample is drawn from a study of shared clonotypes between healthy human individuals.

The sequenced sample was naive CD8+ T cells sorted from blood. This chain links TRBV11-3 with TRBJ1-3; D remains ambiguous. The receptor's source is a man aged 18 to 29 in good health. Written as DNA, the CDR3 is TGTGCCACTTCGGGAGGGGGAAACACCATATATTTT. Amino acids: CATSGGGNTIYF.